The rows below give T cell receptor beta chains drawn from one sample of a study of cytomegalovirus exposure and HLA in healthy donors. Generated by immunoSEQ multiplex PCR, the TCRdb table keeps only in-frame clones and is missing some. This table has about 160,000 clones, more than 65% appearing once. The sequenced sample consisted of PBMCs. These receptors all come from a male donor in good health and CMV-seronegative. The CDR3 runs from the conserved cysteine through the conserved F or W. A D gene is named only where the DNA matches it firmly. Not all rows give a size; the values are once, few, many and, for expanded clones, a class.

TRBJ2-7,-,13,TRBV28,-,CASSLSGGYEQYF,TGTGCCAGCAGTTTGAGTGGCGGGTACGAGCAGTACTTC
TRBJ1-5,-,14,TRBV6-1,TRBD1,CASIGGQGAQPQHF,TGTGCCAGCATAGGTGGACAGGGGGCTCAGCCCCAGCATTTT
TRBJ1-4,-,13,TRBV28,-,CASSIQPGGELFF,TGTGCCAGCAGCATACAACCGGGAGGGGAACTGTTTTTT
TRBJ1-6,-,14,TRBV2,TRBD1,CASSEGQGFSPLHF,TGTGCCAGCAGTGAAGGACAGGGTTTTTCACCCCTCCACTTT
TRBJ1-1,once,14,TRBV6-5,-,CASSYLGGHTEAFF,TGTGCCAGCAGTTACCTGGGGGGTCACACTGAAGCTTTCTTT
TRBJ2-2,-,14,TRBV5-4,-,CASSIQGWAGELFF,TGTGCCAGCAGCATACAGGGATGGGCCGGGGAGCTGTTTTTT
TRBJ2-7,-,18,TRBV7-2,TRBD2,CASSLATSGSVYSYEQYF,TGTGCCAGCAGCTTAGCGACTAGCGGGAGCGTGTACTCCTACGAGCAGTACTTC
TRBJ2-5,-,13,TRBV11-3,-,CASSLGGQETQYF,TGTGCCAGCAGCTTGGGGGGACAAGAGACCCAGTACTTC
TRBJ2-7,-,14,TRBV6-5,-,CASSSHDRTYEQYF,TGTGCCAGCAGTTCCCACGACAGAACCTACGAGCAGTACTTC
TRBJ1-2,once,15,TRBV7-9,-,CSSSLGLGRNYGYTF,TGTTCCAGCAGCTTAGGTTTAGGGAGGAACTATGGCTACACCTTC
TRBJ1-1,once,13,TRBV7-9,TRBD1,CSSRSTGEAEAFF,TGTTCCAGCAGGAGTACAGGGGAAGCTGAAGCTTTCTTT